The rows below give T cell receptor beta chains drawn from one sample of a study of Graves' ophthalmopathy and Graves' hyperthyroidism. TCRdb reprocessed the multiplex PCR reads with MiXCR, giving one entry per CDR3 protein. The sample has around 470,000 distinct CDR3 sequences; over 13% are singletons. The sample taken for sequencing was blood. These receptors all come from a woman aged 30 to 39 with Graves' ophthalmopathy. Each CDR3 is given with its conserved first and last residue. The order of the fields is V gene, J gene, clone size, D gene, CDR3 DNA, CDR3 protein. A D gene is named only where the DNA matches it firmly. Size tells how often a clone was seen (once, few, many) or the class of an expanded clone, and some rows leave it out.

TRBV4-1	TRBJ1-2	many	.	TGCGCCAGCAGCCAAGATCGAGGCGGGGGGCGAGGCTATGGCTACACCTTC	CASSQDRGGGRGYGYTF
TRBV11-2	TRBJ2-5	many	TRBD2	TGTGCCAGCAGCTCGCGGGGGACTAGGCTGATGGGGTTCCAAGAGACCCAGTACTTC	CASSSRGTRLMGFQETQYF
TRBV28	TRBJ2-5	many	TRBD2	TGTGCCAGCATCCCATCGGGGGGTCTAGGGACCCAGTACTTC	CASIPSGGLGTQYF
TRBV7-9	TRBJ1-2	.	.	TGTGCCAGCAGCTTACCAGCGGTTGGCTACACCTTC	CASSLPAVGYTF
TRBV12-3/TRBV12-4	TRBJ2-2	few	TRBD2	TGTGCCAGCAGGGACCTAGCGGGGGGGCTCTCCGGGGAGCTGTTTTTT	CASRDLAGGLSGELFF
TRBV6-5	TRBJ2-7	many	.	TGTGCCAGCAGTTACTCATACTCCTACGAGCAGTACTTC	CASSYSYSYEQYF
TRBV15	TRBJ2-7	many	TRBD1	TGTGCCACCAGCAGAGAGGGGACAGGGACCTACGAGCAGTACTTC	CATSREGTGTYEQYF
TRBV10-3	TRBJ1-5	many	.	TGTGCCATCAGTGAGTCAACCGGCCACTATAGCAATCAGCCCCAGCATTTT	CAISESTGHYSNQPQHF
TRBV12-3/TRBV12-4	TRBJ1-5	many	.	TGTGCCAGCAGACTAGGGGAGGGCAATCAGCCCCAGCATTTT	CASRLGEGNQPQHF
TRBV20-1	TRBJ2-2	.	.	TGCAGTGCTAGAGTCCCGGGCCAGAGGGAAGCCGGGGAGCTGTTTTTT	CSARVPGQREAGELFF
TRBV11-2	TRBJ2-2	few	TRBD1	TGTGCCCGCAGCTTACAACCGGGACAGGTCTTCGCCGGGGAGCTGTTTTTT	CARSLQPGQVFAGELFF
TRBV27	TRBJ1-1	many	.	TGTGCCAGCAGTTTACGAGTAGACTGGAACACTGAAGCTTTCTTT	CASSLRVDWNTEAFF
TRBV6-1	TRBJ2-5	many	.	TGTGCCAGCAGACCCAACCCGGGACTCTCACTGCAAGAGACCCAGTACTTC	CASRPNPGLSLQETQYF